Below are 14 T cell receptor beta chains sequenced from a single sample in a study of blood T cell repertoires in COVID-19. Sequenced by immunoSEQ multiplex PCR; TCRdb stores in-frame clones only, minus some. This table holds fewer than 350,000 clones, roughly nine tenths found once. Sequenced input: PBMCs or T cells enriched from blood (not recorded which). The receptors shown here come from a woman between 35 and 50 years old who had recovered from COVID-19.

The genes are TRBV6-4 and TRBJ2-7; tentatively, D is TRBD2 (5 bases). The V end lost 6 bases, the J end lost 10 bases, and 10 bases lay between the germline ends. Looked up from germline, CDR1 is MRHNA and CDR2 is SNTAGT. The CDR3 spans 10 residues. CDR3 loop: CASRPGSQYF. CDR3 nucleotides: TGTGCCAGCAGGCCGGGAAGCCAGTACTTC.

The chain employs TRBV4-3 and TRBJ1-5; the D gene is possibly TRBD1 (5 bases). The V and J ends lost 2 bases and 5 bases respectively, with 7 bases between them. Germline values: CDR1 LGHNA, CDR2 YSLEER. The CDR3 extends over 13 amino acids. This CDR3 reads CASSQQGDQPQHF. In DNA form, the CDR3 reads TGCGCCAGCAGCCAACAGGGCGATCAGCCCCAGCATTTT.

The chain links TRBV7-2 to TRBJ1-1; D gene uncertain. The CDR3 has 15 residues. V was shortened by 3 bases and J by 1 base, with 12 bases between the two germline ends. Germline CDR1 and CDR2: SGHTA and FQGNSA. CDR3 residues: CASSLDAGRNTEAFF. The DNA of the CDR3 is TGTGCCAGCAGCTTGGACGCCGGGAGGAACACTGAAGCTTTCTTT.

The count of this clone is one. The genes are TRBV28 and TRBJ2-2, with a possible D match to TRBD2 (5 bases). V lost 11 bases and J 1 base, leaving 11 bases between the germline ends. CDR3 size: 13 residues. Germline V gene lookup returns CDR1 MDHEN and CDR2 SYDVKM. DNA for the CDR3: TGTGCCGGAGGACGCTGGAACACCGGGGAGCTGTTTTTT. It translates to CAGGRWNTGELFF.

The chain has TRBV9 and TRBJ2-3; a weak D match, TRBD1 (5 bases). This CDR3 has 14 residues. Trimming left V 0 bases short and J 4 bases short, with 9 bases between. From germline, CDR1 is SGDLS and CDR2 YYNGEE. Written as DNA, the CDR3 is TGTGCCAGCAGCGTAGGGACATACTCAGATACGCAGTATTTT. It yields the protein CASSVGTYSDTQYF.

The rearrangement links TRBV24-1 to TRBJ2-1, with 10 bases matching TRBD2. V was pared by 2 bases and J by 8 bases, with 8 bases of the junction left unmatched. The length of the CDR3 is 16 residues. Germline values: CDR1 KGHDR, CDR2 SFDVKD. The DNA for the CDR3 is TGTGCCACCAGTGATTCGGCGACTAGCGGGTTCGATGAGCAGTTCTTC. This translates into CATSDSATSGFDEQFF.

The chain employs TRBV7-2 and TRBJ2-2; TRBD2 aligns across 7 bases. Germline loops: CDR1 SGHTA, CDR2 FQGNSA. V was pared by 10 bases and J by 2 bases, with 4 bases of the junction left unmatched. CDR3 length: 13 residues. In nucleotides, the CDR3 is TGTGCCACCGGGGGGTACAACACCGGGGAGCTGTTTTTT. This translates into CATGGYNTGELFF.

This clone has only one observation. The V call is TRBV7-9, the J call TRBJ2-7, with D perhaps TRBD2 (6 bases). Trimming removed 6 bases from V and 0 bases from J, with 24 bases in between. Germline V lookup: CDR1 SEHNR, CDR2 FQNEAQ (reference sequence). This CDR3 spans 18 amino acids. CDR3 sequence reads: CASSLSSSDPTSSYEQYF. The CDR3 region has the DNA TGTGCCAGCAGTCTTTCGTCTAGCGATCCCACCTCCTCCTACGAGCAGTACTTC.

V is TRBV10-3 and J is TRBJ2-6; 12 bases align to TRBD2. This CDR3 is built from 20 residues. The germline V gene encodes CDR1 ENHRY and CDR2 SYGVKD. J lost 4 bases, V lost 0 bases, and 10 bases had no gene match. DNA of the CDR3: TGTGCCATCAGTGAGTCGATGGGTGGACTAGCGGGACGAGGGGCCAACGTCCTGACTTTC. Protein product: CAISESMGGLAGRGANVLTF.

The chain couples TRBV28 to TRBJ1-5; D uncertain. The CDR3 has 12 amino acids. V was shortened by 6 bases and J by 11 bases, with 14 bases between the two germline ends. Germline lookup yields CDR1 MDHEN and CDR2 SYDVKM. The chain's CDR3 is CASSLNQRAQHF. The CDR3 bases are TGTGCCAGCAGCCTAAATCAGAGGGCCCAGCATTTT.

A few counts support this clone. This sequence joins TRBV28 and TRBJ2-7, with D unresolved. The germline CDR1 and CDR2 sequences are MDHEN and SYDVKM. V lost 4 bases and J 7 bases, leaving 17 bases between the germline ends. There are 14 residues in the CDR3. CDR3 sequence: CASSSVLELREQYF. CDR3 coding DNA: TGTGCCAGCAGTTCCGTTTTAGAACTACGGGAGCAGTACTTC.

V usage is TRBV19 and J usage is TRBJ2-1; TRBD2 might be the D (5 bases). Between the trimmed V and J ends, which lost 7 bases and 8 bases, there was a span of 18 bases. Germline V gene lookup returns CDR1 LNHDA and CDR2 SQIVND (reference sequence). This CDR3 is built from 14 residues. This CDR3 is CASKVGPSSDEQFF. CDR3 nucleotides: TGTGCCAGTAAGGTGGGCCCTAGCTCAGATGAGCAGTTCTTC.

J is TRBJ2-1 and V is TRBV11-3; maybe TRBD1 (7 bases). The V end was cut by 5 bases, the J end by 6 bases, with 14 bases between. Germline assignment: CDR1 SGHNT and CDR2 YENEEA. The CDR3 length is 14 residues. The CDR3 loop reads CASSLGRDSNEQFF. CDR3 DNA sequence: TGTGCCAGCAGCCTGGGGCGGGACAGCAATGAGCAGTTCTTC.

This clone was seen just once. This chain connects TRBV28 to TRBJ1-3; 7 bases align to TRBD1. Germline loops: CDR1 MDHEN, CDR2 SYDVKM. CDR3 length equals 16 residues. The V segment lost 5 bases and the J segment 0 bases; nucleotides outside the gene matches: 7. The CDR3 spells CASSTRQGLSGNTIYF. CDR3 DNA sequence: TGTGCCAGCAGTACTCGACAGGGACTCTCTGGAAACACCATATATTTT.